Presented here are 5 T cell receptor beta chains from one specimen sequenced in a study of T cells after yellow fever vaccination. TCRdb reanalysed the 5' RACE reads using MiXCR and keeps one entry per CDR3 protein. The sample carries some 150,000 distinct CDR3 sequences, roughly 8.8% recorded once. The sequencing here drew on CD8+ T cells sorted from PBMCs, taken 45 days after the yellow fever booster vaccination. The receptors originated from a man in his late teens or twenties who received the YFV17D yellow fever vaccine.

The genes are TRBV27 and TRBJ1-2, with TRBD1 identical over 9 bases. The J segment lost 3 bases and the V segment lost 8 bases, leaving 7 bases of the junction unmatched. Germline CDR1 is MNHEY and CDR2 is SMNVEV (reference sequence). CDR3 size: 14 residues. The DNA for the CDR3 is TGTGCCAGCGGACAGGGGCCCTCCGACTATGGCTACACCTTC. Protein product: CASGQGPSDYGYTF.

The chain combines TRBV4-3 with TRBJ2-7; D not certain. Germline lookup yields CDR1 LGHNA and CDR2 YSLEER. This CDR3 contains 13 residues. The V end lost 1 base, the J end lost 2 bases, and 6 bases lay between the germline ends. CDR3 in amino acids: CASSQGRTYEQYF. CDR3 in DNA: TGCGCCAGCAGCCAAGGACGGACCTACGAGCAGTACTTC.

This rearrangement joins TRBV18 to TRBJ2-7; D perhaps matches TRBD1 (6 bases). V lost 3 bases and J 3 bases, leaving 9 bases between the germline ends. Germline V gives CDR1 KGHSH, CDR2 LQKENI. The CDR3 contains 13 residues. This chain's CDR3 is CASSPWDNYEQYF. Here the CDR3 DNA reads TGTGCCAGCTCACCGTGGGACAACTACGAGCAGTACTTC.

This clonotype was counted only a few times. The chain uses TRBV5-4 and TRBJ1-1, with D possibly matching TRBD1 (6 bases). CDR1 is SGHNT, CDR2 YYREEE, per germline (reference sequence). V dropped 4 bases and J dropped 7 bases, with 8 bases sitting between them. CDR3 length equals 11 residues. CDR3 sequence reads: CASSQGIEAFF. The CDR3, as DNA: TGTGCCAGCAGCCAGGGGATTGAAGCTTTCTTT.

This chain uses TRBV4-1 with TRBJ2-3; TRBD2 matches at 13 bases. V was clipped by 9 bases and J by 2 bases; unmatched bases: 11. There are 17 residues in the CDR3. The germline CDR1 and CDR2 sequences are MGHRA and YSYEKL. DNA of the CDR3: TGCGCCAGTCGGGAGGGGACTAGCGGGACCTTCACAGATACGCAGTATTTT. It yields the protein CASREGTSGTFTDTQYF.